Following are 19 T cell receptor beta chains from one sample sequenced in a study of blood T cell repertoires in COVID-19. Repertoires were generated with immunoSEQ multiplex PCR, while TCRdb's copy carries only in-frame clones and drops some. The data hold fewer than 200,000 clones, with more than 75% observed a single time. The sequenced sample consisted of peripheral blood. The origin of the receptors is a middle-aged man with active or convalescent COVID-19.

The CDR3 spells CASSYGDQPQHF. The CDR3 region has the DNA TGTGCCAGCAGTTACGGAGATCAGCCCCAGCATTTT. The chain links TRBV6-6 to TRBJ1-5; D is unresolved. The CDR3 is 12 amino acids. Between the trimmed V and J ends, which lost 2 bases and 5 bases, there was a span of 4 bases. From germline, CDR1 is MNHNY and CDR2 SVGAGI (reference sequence).

For the CDR3, the DNA is TGTGCCAGCAGCCGGCAGCAGGGATTTACTGAAGCTTTCTTT. Encoded protein: CASSRQQGFTEAFF. J is TRBJ1-1 and V is TRBV3-1 (or the pseudogene TRBV3-2); tentative D call: TRBD1 (5 bases). This CDR3 region has 14 residues. The V gene lost 4 bases and the J gene lost 5 bases, with 14 bases spanning the gap. The germline V gene has CDR1 LGHDT and CDR2 YNNKEL (reference sequence).

The chain joins TRBV13 to TRBJ2-7; 7 bases map to TRBD2. Germline CDR1 is PRHDT and CDR2 is FYEKMQ (reference sequence). This CDR3 comprises 15 residues. V was pared by 5 bases and J by 2 bases, with 9 bases of the junction left unmatched. CDR3 bases: TGTGCCAGCAGCCTATTTGGGACTACCGCCTACGAGCAGTACTTC. Translation: CASSLFGTTAYEQYF.

The chain employs TRBV25-1 and TRBJ2-1; unclear D gene. The CDR3 spans 11 residues. Between the trimmed V and J ends, which lost 1 base and 12 bases, there was a span of 7 bases. Germline V gene lookup returns CDR1 MGHDK and CDR2 SYGVNS. The CDR3 DNA sequence: TGTGCCAGCAGTGAATCCCTAGGGCAGTTCTTC. This codes for CASSESLGQFF.

The chain recombines TRBV5-1 with TRBJ1-2; no firm D call. Per germline, CDR1 SGHRS and CDR2 YFSETQ. The CDR3 spans 14 residues. Trimming removed 3 bases at V and 5 bases at J, with 14 bases between. The chain's CDR3 is CASSSSRPGYGYTF. As DNA, the CDR3 is TGCGCCAGCAGCTCTTCACGGCCGGGATATGGCTACACCTTC.

V gene TRBV10-3 combines with J gene TRBJ2-3, with TRBD2 matching over 11 bases. The CDR3 loop spans 15 amino acids. Looked up from germline, CDR1 is ENHRY and CDR2 is SYGVKD. With V trimmed by 8 bases and J by 6 bases, 10 bases remained unmatched. CDR3: CAIGIAGGFTDTQYF. The CDR3 nucleotides are TGTGCCATCGGAATAGCGGGGGGGTTCACCGATACGCAGTATTTT.

The V call is TRBV2, the J call TRBJ2-1; the D is unclear. The germline V gene has CDR1 SNHLY and CDR2 FYNNEI. V was pared by 2 bases and J by 0 bases, with 11 bases between. CDR3 length: 16 amino acids. CDR3: CASSERGISSYNEQFF. The CDR3 region has the DNA TGTGCCAGCAGTGAAAGAGGCATCTCCTCCTACAATGAGCAGTTCTTC.

For the CDR3, the DNA is TGTGCCAGTAGTATAGTCTTTCAGGATAATGAAAAACTGTTTTTT. It is translated as CASSIVFQDNEKLFF. The chain joins TRBV19 to TRBJ1-4; D is unresolved. The V gene's germline CDR1 is LNHDA and CDR2 SQIVND (reference sequence). The CDR3 runs 15 residues. The V end lost 1 base, the J end lost 4 bases, and 10 bases lay between the germline ends.

The chain combines TRBV19 with TRBJ1-1; maybe TRBD1 (6 bases). Trimming left V 8 bases short and J 1 base short, with 8 bases between. This CDR3 contains 12 residues. From germline, CDR1 is LNHDA and CDR2 SQIVND (reference sequence). The CDR3 region is CASSQGNTEAFF. Written as DNA, the CDR3 is TGTGCCAGTTCACAGGGGAACACTGAAGCTTTCTTT.

The V call is TRBV6-5, the J call TRBJ2-2; D is possibly TRBD1 (6 bases). V lost 7 bases and J 5 bases, leaving 11 bases between the germline ends. The CDR3 sequence is 13 residues long. The germline V gene encodes CDR1 MNHEY and CDR2 SVGAGI. The CDR3, as DNA: TGTGCCAGCAATATGAGGGGGACCGGGGAGCTGTTTTTT. Translated, it gives CASNMRGTGELFF.

The chain has TRBV19 and TRBJ2-7, with D uncertain. The CDR3 spans 14 residues. With 6 bases removed from V and 2 bases from J, the gap between germline ends came to 14 bases. CDR1 is LNHDA, CDR2 SQIVND, per germline (reference sequence). CDR3 sequence: CASRPGSTTYEQYF. The CDR3 DNA reads as TGTGCCAGTAGACCGGGTAGCACCACCTACGAGCAGTACTTC.

This chain joins TRBV6-5 and TRBJ1-2, with D perhaps TRBD1 (6 bases). Germline CDR1 MNHEY, CDR2 SVGAGI. The germline V and J ends were trimmed by 6 bases and 1 base, with 15 bases remaining between them. This CDR3 contains 15 residues. This CDR3 is CASSLTGIVNYGYTF. In DNA, the CDR3 is TGTGCCAGCAGCTTAACAGGGATTGTTAACTATGGCTACACCTTC.

The chain links TRBV11-3 to TRBJ2-1, with TRBD2 matching 7 bases. V trimming: 2 bases; J trimming: 6 bases; junction bases outside the gene matches: 10. CDR1 is SGHNT, CDR2 YENEEA, per germline. The CDR3 spans 16 residues. The CDR3 DNA reads as TGTGCCAGCAGCTTAATTTGGGCTAGCGGAGCCAATGAGCAGTTCTTC. Amino acid sequence: CASSLIWASGANEQFF.

DNA of the CDR3: TGTGCCAGCTCCCGGAGGGAGGAGTATAATTCACCCCTCCACTTT. Translating it yields CASSRREEYNSPLHF. The chain has TRBV18 and TRBJ1-6; D gene unclear. V lost 6 bases and J lost 4, with 13 bases in between. The germline V gene has CDR1 KGHSH and CDR2 LQKENI. The CDR3 spans 15 residues.

The V gene is TRBV5-1, the J gene TRBJ2-7; tentative D call: TRBD1 (6 bases). V lost 0 bases to trimming and J lost 3 bases, with 13 bases between them. Germline V gene lookup returns CDR1 SGHRS and CDR2 YFSETQ. This CDR3 spans 15 amino acids. The CDR3, as DNA: TGCGCCAGCAGCTTGGGCCAGAGGGACAACTACGAGCAGTACTTC. Protein product: CASSLGQRDNYEQYF.

The V and J genes are TRBV7-8 and TRBJ2-1, with no clear D. CDR1 and CDR2 from the germline V gene are SGHVS and FQNEAQ. V was shortened by 3 bases and J by 5 bases, with 17 bases between the two germline ends. This CDR3 is built from 16 residues. The CDR3 reads CASSFGQLTHHNEQFF. In nucleotides, the CDR3 is TGTGCCAGCAGCTTTGGGCAGCTTACTCACCACAATGAGCAGTTCTTC.

CDR3 region: CASSGGGTDTQYF. The DNA of the CDR3 is TGTGCCAGCAGCGGCGGGGGCACAGATACGCAGTATTTT. The chain links TRBV9 to TRBJ2-3, with TRBD2 as a possible D gene (6 bases). Germline-derived CDR1 and CDR2 are SGDLS and YYNGEE. The CDR3 covers 13 residues. Between the trimmed V and J ends, which lost 3 bases and 1 base, there was a span of 6 bases.

V and J are TRBV2 and TRBJ2-5; tentative D call: TRBD1 (5 bases). CDR1 and CDR2 from the germline V gene are SNHLY and FYNNEI. The V and J ends lost 5 bases and 2 bases respectively, with 9 bases between them. This CDR3 comprises 13 residues. The CDR3 DNA follows: TGTGCCAGCAGTACGGACACTCAAGAGACCCAGTACTTC. Its translation is CASSTDTQETQYF. Full variable domain (outside the CDR3, taken from reference TRBV2 and TRBJ2-5): EPEVTQTPSHQVTQMGQEVILRCVPISNHLYFYWYRQILGQKVEFLVSFYNNEISEKSEIFDDQFSVERPDGSNFTLKIRSTKLEDSAMYFCASSTDTQETQYFGPGTRLLVL.

The chain carries TRBV6-6 and TRBJ1-2; D is unresolved. The germline CDR1 and CDR2 sequences are MNHNY and SVGAGI (reference sequence). The CDR3 spans 15 residues. Between the trimmed V and J ends, which lost 3 bases and 0 bases, there was a span of 11 bases. CDR3 sequence (DNA): TGTGCCAGCAGTTATTTGTTACAGTCTAACTATGGCTACACCTTC. This sequence encodes CASSYLLQSNYGYTF.